The present TCR beta chain was sequenced within a study of blood T cell repertoires in COVID-19. Authors' methods: Amplification from reference gene primers served as the basis for estimated nucleated cell counts. TCRdb's copy holds only in-frame clones and misses some; the assay was immunoSEQ multiplex PCR. D and trimming were read from the DNA, whereas the V and J calls and clone size are those reported in that table. The top ten hold about 15% of the sample, which has about 220,000 clones, about 80% seen once. This clone has just a few counts. All enrollees were about 18 to 90 years old and from 24 US areas. Two negative PCRs, clearance, or symptom resolution characterized the recovered Cohort 3 donors. Sequenced material: PBMCs or T cells enriched from blood (not recorded which). This TCR came from a man between 35 and 55 years old who had recovered from COVID-19.

CDR3 sequence: CASKQGRLQNQPQHF. For the CDR3, the DNA is TGTGCTAGCAAGCAGGGGCGACTGCAAAATCAGCCCCAGCATTTT. The chain uses TRBV19 and TRBJ1-5; the D gene is possibly TRBD1 (6 bases). Looked up from germline, CDR1 is LNHDA and CDR2 is SQIVND (reference sequence). CDR3 length equals 15 residues.